The text below deals with one T cell receptor (beta chain). Its matching antigen is unknown. V shed 2 bases, J shed 9 bases, and the junction held 9 bases outside the gene matches. CDR1 and CDR2 from the germline V gene are SGHTA and FQGNSA. The CDR3 spans 15 residues. This sample was included in a study of response to subunit inactivated influenza vaccine. Study observations and caveats: Authors suggested each seasonal flu vaccination may recruit only limited numbers of new T cells.

TCRdb recomputed calls from the RT-PCR reads with MiXCR, one row per CDR3 protein. The table has around 490,000 distinct CDR3 sequences, approximately 7.1% seen once. This sample comprised PBMCs from blood, obtained less than 30 months after vaccination. This sequence was found in a man between 50 and 75 years old who received an inactivated influenza vaccine. The chain joins TRBV7-2 to TRBJ2-2, with 7 positions matching TRBD2. CDR3 coding DNA: TGTGCCAGCAGCTTAAGAGCGGGGAGGGGTCGGGAGCTGTTTTTT. Amino acids: CASSLRAGRGRELFF. Full variable domain (missing parts from reference TRBV7-2 and TRBJ2-2): GAGVSQSPSNKVTEKGKDVELRCDPISGHTALYWYRQSLGQGLEFLIYFQGNSAPDKSGLPSDRFSAERTGGSVSTLTIQRTQQEDSAVYLCASSLRAGRGRELFFGEGSRLTVL.